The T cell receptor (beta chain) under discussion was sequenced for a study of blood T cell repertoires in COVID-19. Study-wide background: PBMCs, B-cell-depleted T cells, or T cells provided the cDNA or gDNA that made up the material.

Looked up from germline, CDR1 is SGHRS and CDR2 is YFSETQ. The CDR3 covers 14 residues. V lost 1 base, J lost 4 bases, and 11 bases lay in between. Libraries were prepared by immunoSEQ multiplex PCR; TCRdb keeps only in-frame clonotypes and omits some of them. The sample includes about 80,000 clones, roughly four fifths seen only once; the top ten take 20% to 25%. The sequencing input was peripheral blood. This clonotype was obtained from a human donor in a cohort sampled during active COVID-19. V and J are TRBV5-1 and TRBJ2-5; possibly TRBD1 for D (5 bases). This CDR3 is CASSLRAGRETQYF. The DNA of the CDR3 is TGCGCCAGCAGCTTGCGGGCAGGGCGAGAGACCCAGTACTTC. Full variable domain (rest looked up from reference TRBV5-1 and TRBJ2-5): KAGVTQTPRYLIKTRGQQVTLSCSPISGHRSVSWYQQTPGQGLQFLFEYFSETQRNKGNFPGRFSGRQFSNSRSEMNVSTLELGDSALYLCASSLRAGRETQYFGPGTRLLVL.